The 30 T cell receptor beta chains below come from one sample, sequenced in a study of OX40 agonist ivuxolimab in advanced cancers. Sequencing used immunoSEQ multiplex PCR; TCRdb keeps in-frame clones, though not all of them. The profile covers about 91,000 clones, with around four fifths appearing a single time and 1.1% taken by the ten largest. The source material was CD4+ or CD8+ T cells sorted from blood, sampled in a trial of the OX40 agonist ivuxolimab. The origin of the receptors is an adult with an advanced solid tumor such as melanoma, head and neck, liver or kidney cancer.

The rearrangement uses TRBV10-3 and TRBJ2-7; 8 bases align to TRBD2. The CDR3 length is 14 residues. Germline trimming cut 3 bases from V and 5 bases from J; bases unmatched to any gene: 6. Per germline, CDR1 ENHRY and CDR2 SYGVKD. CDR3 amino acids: CAISDLAGGDEQYF. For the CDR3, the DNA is TGTGCCATCAGTGACCTAGCGGGCGGTGACGAGCAGTACTTC.

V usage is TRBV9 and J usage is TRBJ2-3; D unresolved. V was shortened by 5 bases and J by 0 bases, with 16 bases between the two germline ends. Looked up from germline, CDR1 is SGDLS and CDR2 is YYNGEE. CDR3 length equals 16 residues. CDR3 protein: CASSPVKGYSTDTQYF. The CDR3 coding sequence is TGTGCCAGCAGTCCTGTCAAAGGCTATAGCACAGATACGCAGTATTTT.

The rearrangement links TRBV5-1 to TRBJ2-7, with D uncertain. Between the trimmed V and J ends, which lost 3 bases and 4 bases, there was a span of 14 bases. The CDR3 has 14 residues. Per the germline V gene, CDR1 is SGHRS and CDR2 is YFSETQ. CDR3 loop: CASSSGRSSYEQYF. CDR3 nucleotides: TGCGCCAGCAGCTCCGGCCGTTCTTCTTACGAGCAGTACTTC.

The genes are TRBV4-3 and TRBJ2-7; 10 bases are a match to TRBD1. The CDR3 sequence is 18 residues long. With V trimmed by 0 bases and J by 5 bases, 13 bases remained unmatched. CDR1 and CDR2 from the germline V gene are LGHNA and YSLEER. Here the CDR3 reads CASSQEISLSTGGNEQYF. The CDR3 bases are TGCGCCAGCAGCCAAGAAATTTCTTTATCGACAGGGGGCAACGAGCAGTACTTC.

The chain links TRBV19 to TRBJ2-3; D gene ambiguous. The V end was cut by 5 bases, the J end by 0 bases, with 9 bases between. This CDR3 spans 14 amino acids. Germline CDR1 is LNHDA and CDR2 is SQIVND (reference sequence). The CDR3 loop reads CASSQTASTDTQYF. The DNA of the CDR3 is TGTGCCAGTAGTCAAACAGCTAGCACAGATACGCAGTATTTT.

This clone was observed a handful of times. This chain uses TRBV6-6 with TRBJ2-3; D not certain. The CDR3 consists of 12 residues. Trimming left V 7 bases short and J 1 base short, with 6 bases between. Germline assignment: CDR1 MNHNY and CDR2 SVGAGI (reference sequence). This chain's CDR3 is CASKRGTDTQYF. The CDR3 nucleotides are TGTGCCAGCAAACGCGGCACAGATACGCAGTATTTT.

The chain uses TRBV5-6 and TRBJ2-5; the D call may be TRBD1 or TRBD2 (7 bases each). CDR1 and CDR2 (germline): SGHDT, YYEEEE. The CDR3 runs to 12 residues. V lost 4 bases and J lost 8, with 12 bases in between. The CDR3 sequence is CASSPGGETQYF. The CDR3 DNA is TGTGCCAGCAGCCCAGGGGGGGAAACCCAGTACTTC.

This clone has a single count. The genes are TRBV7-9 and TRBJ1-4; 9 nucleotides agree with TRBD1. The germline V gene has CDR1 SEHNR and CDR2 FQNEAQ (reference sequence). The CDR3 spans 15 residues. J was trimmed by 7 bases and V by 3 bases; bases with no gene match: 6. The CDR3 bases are TGTGCCAGCAGCTTCTGGACAGGGGTTGTTGAAAAACTGTTTTTT. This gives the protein CASSFWTGVVEKLFF. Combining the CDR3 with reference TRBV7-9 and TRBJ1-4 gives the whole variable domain DTGVSQNPRHKITKRGQNVTFRCDPISEHNRLYWYRQTLGQGPEFLTYFQNEAQLEKSRLLSDRFSAERPKGSFSTLEIQRTEQGDSAMYLCASSFWTGVVEKLFFGSGTQLSVL.

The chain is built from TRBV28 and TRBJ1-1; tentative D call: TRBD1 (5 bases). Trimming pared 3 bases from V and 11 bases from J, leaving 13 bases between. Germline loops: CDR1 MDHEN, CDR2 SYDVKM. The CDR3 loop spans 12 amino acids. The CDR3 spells CASSFVGDNAFF. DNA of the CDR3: TGTGCCAGCAGTTTTGTGGGGGATAACGCTTTCTTT.

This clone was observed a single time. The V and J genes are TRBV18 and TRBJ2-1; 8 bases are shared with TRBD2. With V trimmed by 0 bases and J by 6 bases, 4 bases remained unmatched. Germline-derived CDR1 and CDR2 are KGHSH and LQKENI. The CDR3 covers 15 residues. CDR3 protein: CASSPPSGGPNEQFF. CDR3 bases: TGTGCCAGCTCACCACCGAGCGGGGGCCCCAATGAGCAGTTCTTC.

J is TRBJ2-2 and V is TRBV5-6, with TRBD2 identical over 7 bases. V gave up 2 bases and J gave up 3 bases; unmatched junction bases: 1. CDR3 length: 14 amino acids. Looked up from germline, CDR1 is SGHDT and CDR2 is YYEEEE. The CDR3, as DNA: TGTGCCAGCAGCTTCCGGGGGGACACCGGGGAGCTGTTTTTT. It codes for CASSFRGDTGELFF.

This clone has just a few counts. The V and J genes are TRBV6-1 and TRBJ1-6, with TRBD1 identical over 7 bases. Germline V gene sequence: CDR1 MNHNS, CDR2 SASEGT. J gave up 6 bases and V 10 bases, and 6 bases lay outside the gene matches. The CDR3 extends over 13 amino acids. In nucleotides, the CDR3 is TGTGCCACCTTGGGACAGTTTAATTCACCCCTCCACTTT. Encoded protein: CATLGQFNSPLHF.

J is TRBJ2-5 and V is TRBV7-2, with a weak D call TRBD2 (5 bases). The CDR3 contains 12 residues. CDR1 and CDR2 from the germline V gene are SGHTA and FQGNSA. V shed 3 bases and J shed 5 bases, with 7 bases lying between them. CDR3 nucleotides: TGTGCCAGCAGCTTTGGCGGGGAGACCCAGTACTTC. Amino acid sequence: CASSFGGETQYF.

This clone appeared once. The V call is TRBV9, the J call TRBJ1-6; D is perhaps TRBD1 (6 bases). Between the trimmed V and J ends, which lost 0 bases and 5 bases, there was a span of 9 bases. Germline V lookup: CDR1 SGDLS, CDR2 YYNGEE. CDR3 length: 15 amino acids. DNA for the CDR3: TGTGCCAGCAGCGTAGAGGGACACCATAATTCACCCCTCCACTTT. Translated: CASSVEGHHNSPLHF.

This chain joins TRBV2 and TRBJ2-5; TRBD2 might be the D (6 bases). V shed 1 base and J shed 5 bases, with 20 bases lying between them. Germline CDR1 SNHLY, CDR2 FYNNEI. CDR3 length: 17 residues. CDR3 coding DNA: TGTGCCAGCAGTGAAGGGATGTGGGGAGGAACGGGGGAGACCCAGTACTTC. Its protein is CASSEGMWGGTGETQYF.

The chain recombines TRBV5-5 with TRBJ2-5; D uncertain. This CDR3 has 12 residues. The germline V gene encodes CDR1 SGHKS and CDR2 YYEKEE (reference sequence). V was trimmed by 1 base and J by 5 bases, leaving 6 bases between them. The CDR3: CASSLSSETQYF. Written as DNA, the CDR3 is TGTGCCAGCAGCTTGAGTAGTGAGACCCAGTACTTC.

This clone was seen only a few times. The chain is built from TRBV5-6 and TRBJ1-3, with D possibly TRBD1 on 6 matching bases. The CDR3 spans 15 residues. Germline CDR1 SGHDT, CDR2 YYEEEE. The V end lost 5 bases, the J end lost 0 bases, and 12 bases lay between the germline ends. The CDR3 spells CASRQQGLSGNTIYF. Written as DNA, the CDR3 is TGTGCCAGCAGACAGCAGGGGCTCTCTGGAAACACCATATATTTT.

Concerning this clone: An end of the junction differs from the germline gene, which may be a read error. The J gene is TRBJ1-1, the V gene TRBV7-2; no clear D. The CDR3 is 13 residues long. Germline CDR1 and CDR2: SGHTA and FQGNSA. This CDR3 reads CASSSHMKTEAFF. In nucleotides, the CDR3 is TGTGCCAGCAGCTCCCATATGAAGACTGAAGCTTTCTTT.

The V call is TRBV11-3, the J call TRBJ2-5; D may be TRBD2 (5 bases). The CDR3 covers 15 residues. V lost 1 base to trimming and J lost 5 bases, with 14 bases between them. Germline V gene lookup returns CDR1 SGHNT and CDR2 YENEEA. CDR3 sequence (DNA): TGTGCCAGCAGCTTAGGAGGGCCGGGCGCGGAGACCCAGTACTTC. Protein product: CASSLGGPGAETQYF.

The CDR3 DNA follows: TGCGCCAGCAGCTTAGACCACGAGGAAGGGGAGCAGTACGTC. Its translation is CASSLDHEEGEQYV. The J gene is TRBJ2-7, the V gene TRBV5-1; no clear D gene. Trimming cost V 2 bases and J 7 bases, with 16 bases left between them. Germline values: CDR1 SGHRS, CDR2 YFSETQ. The CDR3 is made up of 14 amino acids.

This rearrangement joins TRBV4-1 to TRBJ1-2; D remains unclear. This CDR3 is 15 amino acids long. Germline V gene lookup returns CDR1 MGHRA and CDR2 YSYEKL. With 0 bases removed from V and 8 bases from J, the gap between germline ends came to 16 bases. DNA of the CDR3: TGCGCCAGCAGCCAAGATGACGGAGGGTCTCTGGGCTACACCTTC. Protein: CASSQDDGGSLGYTF.

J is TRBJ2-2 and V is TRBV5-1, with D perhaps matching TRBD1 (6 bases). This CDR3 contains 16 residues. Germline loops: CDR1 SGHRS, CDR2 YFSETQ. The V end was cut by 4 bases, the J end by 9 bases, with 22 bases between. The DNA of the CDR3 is TGCGCCAGCAGCCAACCCGAGAGGGGGACCACGCGGGAGCTGTTTTTT. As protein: CASSQPERGTTRELFF.

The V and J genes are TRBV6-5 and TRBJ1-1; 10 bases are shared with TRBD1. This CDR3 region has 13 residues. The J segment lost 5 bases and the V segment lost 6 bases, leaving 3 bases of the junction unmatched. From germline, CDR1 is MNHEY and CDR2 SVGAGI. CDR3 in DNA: TGTGCCAGCAGACGGGGACAGGGGACTGAAGCTTTCTTT. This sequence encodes CASRRGQGTEAFF.

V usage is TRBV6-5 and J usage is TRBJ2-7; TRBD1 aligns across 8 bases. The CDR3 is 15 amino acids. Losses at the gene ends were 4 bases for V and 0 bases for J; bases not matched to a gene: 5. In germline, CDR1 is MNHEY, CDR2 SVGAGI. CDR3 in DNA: TGTGCCAGCAGTTTCGGACAGGGCGGCTCCTACGAGCAGTACTTC. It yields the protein CASSFGQGGSYEQYF.

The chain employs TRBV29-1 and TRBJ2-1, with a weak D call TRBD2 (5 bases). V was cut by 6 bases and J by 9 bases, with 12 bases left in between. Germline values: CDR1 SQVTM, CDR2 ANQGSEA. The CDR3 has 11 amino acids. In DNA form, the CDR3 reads TGCAGCGTAGCGAGGAGCGGTGAGCAGTTCTTC. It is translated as CSVARSGEQFF.

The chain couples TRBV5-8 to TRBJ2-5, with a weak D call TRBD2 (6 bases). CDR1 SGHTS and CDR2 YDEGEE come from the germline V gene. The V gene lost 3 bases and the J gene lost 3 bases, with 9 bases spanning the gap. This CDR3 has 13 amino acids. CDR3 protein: CASSSSGEETQYF. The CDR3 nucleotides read TGTGCCAGCAGCTCCTCGGGGGAAGAGACCCAGTACTTC.

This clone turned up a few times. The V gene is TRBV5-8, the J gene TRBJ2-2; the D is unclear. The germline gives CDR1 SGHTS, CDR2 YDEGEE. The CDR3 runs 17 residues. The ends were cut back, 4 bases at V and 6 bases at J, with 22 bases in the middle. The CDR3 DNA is TGTGCCAGCAGCCGTGTTGGGTCCCGGGCTATACCCGGGGAGCTGTTTTTT. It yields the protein CASSRVGSRAIPGELFF.

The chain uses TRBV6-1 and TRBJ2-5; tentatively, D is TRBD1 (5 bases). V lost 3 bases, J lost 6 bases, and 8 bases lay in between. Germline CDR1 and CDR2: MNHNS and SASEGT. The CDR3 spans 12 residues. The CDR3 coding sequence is TGTGCCAGCAGTGACTGGGGCCAGACCCAGTACTTC. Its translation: CASSDWGQTQYF.

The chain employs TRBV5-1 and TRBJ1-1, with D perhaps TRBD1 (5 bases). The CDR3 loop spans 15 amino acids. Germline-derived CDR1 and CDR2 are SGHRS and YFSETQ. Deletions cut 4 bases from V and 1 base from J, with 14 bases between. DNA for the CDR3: TGCGCCAGCAGCCCTCGGGAGGGGTCGAACACTGAAGCTTTCTTT. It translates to CASSPREGSNTEAFF.

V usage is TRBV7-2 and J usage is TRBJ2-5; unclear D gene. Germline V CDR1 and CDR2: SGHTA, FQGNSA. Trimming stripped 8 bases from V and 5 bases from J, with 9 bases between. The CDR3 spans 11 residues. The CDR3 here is CASGSWETQYF. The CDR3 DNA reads TGTGCCAGCGGATCATGGGAGACCCAGTACTTC.